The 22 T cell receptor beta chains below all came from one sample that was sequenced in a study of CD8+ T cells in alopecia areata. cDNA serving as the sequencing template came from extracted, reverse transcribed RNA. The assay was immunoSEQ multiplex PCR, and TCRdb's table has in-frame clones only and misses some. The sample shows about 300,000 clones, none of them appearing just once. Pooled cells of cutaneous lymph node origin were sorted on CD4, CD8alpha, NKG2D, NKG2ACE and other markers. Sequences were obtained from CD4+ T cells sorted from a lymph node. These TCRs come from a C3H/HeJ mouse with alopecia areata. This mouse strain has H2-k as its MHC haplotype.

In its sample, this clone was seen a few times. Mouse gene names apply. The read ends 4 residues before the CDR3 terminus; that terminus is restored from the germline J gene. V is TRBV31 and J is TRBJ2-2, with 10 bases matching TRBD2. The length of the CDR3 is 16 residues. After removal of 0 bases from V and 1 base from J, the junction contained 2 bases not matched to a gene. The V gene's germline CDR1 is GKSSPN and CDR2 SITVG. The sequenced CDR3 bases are TGTGCCTGGAGTCTAAGGACTGGGGGAAACACCGGG. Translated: CAWSLRTGGNTG. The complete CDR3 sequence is CAWSLRTGGNTGQLYF.

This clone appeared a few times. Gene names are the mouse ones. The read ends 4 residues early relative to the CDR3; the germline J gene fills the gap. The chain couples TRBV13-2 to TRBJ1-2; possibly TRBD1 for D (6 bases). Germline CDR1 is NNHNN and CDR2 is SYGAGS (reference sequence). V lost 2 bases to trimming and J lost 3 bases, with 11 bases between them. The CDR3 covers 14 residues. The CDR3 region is CASGEGGQDSDYTF. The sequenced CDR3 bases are TGTGCCAGCGGTGAGGGGGGGCAGGACTCC.

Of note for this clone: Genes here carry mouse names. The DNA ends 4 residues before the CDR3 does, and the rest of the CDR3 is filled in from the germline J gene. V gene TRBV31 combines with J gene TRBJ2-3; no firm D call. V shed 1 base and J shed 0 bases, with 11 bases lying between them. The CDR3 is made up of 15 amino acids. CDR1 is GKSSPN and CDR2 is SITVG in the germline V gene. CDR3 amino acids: CAWSRPSSSAETLYF. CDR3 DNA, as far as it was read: TGTGCCTGGAGTCGCCCCAGTTCTAGTGCAGAA.

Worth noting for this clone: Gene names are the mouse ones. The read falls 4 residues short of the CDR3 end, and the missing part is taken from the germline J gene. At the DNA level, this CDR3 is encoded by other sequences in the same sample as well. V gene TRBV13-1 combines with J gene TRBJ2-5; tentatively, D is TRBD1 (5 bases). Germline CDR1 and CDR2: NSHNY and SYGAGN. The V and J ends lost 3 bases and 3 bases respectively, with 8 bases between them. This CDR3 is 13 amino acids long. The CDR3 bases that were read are TGTGCCAGCAGTGGGAGGGGACAAGAC. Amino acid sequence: CASSGRGQD. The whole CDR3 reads CASSGRGQDTQYF.

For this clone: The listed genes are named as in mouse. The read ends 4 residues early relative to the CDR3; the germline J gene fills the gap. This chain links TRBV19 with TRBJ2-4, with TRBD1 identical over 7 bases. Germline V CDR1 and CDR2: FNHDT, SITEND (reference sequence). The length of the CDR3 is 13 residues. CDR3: CASTPGTENTLYF. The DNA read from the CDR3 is TGTGCCAGCACCCCCGGGACAGAAAAC.

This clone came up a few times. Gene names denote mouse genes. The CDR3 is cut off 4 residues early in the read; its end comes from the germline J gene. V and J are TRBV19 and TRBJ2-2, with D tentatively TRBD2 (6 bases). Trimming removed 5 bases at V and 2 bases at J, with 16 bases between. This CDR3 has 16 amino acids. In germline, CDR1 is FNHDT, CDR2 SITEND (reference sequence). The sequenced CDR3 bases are TGTGCCAGCAGCCGCTCCGGGACTCCTAACACCGGG. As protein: CASSRSGTPNTG. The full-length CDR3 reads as CASSRSGTPNTGQLYF.

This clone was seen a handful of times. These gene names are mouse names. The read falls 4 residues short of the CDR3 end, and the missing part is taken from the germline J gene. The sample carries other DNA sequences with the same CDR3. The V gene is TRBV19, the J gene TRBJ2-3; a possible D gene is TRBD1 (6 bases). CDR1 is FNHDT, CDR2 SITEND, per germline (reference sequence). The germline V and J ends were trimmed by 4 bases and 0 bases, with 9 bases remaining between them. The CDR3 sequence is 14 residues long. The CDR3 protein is CASSPGTSAETLYF. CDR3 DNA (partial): TGTGCCAGCAGTCCCGGGACAAGTGCAGAA.

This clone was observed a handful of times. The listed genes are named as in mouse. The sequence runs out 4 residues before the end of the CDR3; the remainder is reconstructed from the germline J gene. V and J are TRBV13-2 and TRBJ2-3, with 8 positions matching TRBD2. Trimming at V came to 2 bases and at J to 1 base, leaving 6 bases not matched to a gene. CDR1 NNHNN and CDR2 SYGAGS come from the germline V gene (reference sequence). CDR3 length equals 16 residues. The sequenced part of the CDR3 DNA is TGTGCCAGCGGTGACCCGGGACTGGTGGGTGCAGAA. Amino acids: CASGDPGLVGAE. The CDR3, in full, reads CASGDPGLVGAETLYF.

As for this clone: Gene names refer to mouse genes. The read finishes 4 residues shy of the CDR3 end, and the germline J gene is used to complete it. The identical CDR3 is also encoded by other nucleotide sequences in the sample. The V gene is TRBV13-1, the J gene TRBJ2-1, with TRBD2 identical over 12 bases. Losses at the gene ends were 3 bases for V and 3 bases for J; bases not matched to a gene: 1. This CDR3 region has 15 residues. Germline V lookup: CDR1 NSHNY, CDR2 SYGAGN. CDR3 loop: CASSGLGGRYAEQFF. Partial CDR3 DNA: TGTGCCAGCAGTGGACTGGGGGGGCGCTATGCT.

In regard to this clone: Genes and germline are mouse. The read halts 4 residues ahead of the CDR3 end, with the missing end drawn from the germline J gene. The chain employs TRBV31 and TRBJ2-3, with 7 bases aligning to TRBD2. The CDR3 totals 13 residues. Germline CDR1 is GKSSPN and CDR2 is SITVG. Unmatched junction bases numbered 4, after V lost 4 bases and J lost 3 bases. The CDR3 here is CAWNWGIAETLYF. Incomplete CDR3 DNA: TGTGCCTGGAACTGGGGAATCGCAGAA.

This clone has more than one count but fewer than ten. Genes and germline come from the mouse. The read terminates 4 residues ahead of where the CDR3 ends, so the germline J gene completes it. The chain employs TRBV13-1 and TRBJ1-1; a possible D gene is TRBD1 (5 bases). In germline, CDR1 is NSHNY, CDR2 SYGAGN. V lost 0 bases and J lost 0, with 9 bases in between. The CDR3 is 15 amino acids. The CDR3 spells CASSDVRGANTEVFF. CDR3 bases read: TGTGCCAGCAGTGATGTGAGGGGTGCAAACACA.

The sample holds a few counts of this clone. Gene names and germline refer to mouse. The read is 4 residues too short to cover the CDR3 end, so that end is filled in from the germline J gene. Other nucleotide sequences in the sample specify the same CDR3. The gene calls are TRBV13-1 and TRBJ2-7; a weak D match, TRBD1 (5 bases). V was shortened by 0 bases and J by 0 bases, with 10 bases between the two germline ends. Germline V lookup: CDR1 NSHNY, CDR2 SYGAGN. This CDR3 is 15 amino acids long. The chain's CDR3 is CASSDAARDSYEQYF. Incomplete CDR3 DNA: TGTGCCAGCAGTGATGCAGCCAGGGACTCCTAT.

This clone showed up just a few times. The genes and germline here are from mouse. CDR3 region: CASSISPEVFF. The CDR3 DNA, read in part, is TGTGCCAGCAGTATATCTCCA. V usage is TRBV19 and J usage is TRBJ1-1; no reliable D call. The CDR3 is cut off 4 residues early in the read; its end comes from the germline J gene. Per the germline V gene, CDR1 is FNHDT and CDR2 is SITEND (reference sequence). The CDR3 spans 11 residues.

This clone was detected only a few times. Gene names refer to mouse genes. This CDR3 reads CASSDTGTYNSPLYF. The CDR3 DNA, read in part, is TGTGCCAGCAGTGACACCGGGACATATAATTCGCCC. The V and J genes are TRBV13-1 and TRBJ1-6; possible D gene TRBD1, 6 bases. The read terminates 3 residues ahead of where the CDR3 ends, so the germline J gene completes it. TRBJ1-6 is flagged as an ORF with uncertain function. V lost 2 bases and J lost 4, with 10 bases in between. The CDR3 extends over 15 amino acids. Germline CDR1 and CDR2: NSHNY and SYGAGN.

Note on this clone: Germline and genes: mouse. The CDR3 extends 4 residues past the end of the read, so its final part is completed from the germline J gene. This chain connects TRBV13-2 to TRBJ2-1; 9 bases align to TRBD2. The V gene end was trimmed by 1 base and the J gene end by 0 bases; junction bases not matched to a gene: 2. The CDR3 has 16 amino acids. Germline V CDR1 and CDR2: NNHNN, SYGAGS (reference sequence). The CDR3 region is CASGDRLGDNYAEQFF. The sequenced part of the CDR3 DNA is TGTGCCAGCGGTGATCGACTGGGGGATAACTATGCT.

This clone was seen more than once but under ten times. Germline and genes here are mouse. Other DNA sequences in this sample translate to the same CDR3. The CDR3 DNA, read in part, is TGCACCTGCAGTCCAGGACAGACTAGTGCAGAA. Amino acids: CTCSPGQTSAE. The full CDR3 sequence reads CTCSPGQTSAETLYF. V and J are TRBV1 and TRBJ2-3; D might be TRBD1 (6 bases). The read falls 4 residues short of the CDR3 end, and the missing part is taken from the germline J gene. CDR3 length equals 15 residues. CDR1 is NSQYPW, CDR2 LRSPGD, per germline (reference sequence). V lost 5 bases and J lost 0, with 12 bases in between.

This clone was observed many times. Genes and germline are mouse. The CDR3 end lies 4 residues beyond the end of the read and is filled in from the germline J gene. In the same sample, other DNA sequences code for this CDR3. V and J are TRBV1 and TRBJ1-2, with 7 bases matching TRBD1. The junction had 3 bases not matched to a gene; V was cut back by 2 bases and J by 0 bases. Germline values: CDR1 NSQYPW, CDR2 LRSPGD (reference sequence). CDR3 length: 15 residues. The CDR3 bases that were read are TGCACCTGCAGTGCATCCGGGACAGCAAACTCC. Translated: CTCSASGTANS. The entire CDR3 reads CTCSASGTANSDYTF.

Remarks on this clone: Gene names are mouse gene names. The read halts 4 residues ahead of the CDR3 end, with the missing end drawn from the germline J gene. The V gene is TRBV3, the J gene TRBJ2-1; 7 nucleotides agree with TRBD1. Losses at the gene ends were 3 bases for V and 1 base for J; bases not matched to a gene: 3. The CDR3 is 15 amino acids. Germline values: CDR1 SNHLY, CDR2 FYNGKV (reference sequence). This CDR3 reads CASSFPGQNYAEQFF. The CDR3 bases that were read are TGTGCCAGCAGCTTCCCGGGACAGAACTATGCT.

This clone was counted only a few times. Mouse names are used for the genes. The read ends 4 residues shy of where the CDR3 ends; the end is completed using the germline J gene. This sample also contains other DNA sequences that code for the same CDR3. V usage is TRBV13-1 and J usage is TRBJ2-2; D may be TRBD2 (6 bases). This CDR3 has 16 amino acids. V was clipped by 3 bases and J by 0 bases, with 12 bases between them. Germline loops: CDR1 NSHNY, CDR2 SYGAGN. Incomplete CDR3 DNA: TGTGCCAGCAGTGGAGGAACTGGGCCAAACACCGGG. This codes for CASSGGTGPNTG. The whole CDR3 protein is CASSGGTGPNTGQLYF.

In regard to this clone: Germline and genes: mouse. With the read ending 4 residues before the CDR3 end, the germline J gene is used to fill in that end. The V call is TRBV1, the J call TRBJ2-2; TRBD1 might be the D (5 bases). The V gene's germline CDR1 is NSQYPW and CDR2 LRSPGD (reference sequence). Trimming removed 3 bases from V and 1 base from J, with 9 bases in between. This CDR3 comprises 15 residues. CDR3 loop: CTCSARGENTGQLYF. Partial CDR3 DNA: TGCACCTGCAGTGCGCGAGGGGAAAACACCGGG.

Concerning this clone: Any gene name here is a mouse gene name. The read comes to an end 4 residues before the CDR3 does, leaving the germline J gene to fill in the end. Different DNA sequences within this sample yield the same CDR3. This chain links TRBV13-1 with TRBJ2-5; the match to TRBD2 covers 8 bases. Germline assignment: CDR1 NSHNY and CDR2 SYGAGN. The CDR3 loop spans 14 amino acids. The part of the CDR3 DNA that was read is TGTGCCAGCAGTGATACTGGGGGAAGAGAC. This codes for CASSDTGGRD. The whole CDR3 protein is CASSDTGGRDTQYF.

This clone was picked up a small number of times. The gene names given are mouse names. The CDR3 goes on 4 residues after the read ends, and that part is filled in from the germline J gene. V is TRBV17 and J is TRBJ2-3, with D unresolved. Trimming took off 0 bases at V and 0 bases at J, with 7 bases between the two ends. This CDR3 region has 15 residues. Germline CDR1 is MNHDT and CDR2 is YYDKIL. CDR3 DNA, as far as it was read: TGTGCTAGCAGTAGAGATGGTTCTAGTGCAGAA. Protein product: CASSRDGSSAE. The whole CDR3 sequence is CASSRDGSSAETLYF.